The sequence of this T cell receptor beta chain was determined in a study of T cell responses to AZD1222 COVID-19 vaccine. The CDR3 spans 16 residues. In germline, CDR1 is MDHEN, CDR2 SYDVKM. V was pared by 4 bases and J by 0 bases, with 13 bases between. Study-wide points: Mapped onto spike, vaccine-associated CD4 TCRs spanned it and were dominant at 160-218 and 743-854.

Generated by immunoSEQ multiplex PCR, the TCRdb table keeps only in-frame clones and is missing some. The repertoire consists of around 97,000 clones, with 90% occurring once and the leading ten covering 4% to 5.5%. Concerning this clone: The antigen is unknown.

The sample here was peripheral blood, taken on day 0 of AZD1222 vaccination. The sequence was obtained from an adult in good health. V usage is TRBV28 and J usage is TRBJ1-5, with a possible D match to TRBD1 (5 bases). CDR3 loop: CASSSPRGYSNQPQHF. The CDR3 region has the DNA TGTGCCAGCAGTTCACCACGGGGGTATAGCAATCAGCCCCAGCATTTT. The variable domain in full, with the rest retrieved from reference TRBV28 and TRBJ1-5, is DVKVTQSSRYLVKRTGEKVFLECVQDMDHENMFWYRQDPGLGLRLIYFSYDVKMKEKGDIPEGYSVSREKKERFSLILESASTNQTSMYLCASSSPRGYSNQPQHFGDGTRLSIL.